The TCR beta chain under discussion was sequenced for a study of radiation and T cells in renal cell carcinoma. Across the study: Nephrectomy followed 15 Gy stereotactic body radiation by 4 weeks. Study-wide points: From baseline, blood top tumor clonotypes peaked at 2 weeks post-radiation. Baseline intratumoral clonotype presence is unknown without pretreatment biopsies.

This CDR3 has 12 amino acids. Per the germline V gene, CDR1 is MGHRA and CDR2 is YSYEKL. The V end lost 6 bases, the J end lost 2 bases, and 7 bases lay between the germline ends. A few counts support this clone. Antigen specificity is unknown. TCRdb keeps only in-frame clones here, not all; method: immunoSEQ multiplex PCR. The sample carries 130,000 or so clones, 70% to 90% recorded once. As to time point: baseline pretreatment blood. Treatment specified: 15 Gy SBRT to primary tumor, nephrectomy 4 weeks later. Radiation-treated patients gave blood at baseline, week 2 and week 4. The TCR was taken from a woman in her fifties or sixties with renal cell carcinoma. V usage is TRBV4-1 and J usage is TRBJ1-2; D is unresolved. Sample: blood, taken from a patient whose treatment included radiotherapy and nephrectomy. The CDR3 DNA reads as TGCGCCAGCAGTCCAGGAAACTATGGCTACACCTTC. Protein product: CASSPGNYGYTF.